Listed here are 16 T cell receptor beta chains from one sample, sequenced in a study of CD8 T cells in ankylosing spondylitis. TCRdb processed the 5' RACE reads anew with MiXCR; each CDR3 protein has one entry. The sample holds 300,000 to 400,000 distinct CDR3 sequences, about 20% seen once. The sequenced sample was blood, either unsorted or a sorted T cell fraction (not recorded which). All receptors come from a male donor with ankylosing spondylitis or in good health (not recorded which).

This clonotype was observed a handful of times. The CDR3 DNA reads TGTGCCAGCAGTTACGCGGGGGAGGGCACCGGGGAGCTGTTTTTT. This sequence encodes CASSYAGEGTGELFF. V and J are TRBV27 and TRBJ2-2, with 7 positions matching TRBD2. V trimming: 4 bases; J trimming: 4 bases; junction bases outside the gene matches: 6. CDR3 length: 15 amino acids. Germline V CDR1 and CDR2: MNHEY, SMNVEV (reference sequence).

This clonotype was detected ten times or more. CDR3 in DNA: TGCAGCGTTGAAGAAACCTACGAGCAGTACTTC. Amino acids: CSVEETYEQYF. The rearrangement links TRBV29-1 to TRBJ2-7; D unclear. CDR1 and CDR2 from the germline V gene are SQVTM and ANQGSEA. The CDR3 sequence is 11 residues long. Trimming left V 0 bases short and J 2 bases short, with 2 bases between.

This clonotype was detected ten times or more. This sequence joins TRBV12-3 or TRBV12-4 and TRBJ2-1; D unclear. The CDR3 totals 14 residues. The ends were cut back, 7 bases at V and 0 bases at J, with 10 bases in the middle. For the CDR3, the DNA is TGTGCCAGCACGGCCTCGTTCTCCTACAATGAGCAGTTCTTC. It is translated as CASTASFSYNEQFF.

V and J are TRBV6-1 and TRBJ2-7, with a possible D match to TRBD1 (6 bases). The CDR3 has 14 amino acids. Germline V gene lookup returns CDR1 MNHNS and CDR2 SASEGT. V lost 6 bases and J lost 0, with 12 bases in between. CDR3 amino acids: CASSGTLSSYEQYF. The DNA for the CDR3 is TGTGCCAGCAGCGGGACACTGAGCTCCTACGAGCAGTACTTC.

This clonotype appeared once. This rearrangement joins TRBV20-1 to TRBJ1-2, with TRBD1 as a possible D gene (6 bases). V shed 6 bases and J shed 6 bases, with 20 bases lying between them. The CDR3 consists of 14 residues. Germline CDR1 and CDR2: DFQATT and SNEGSKA (reference sequence). CDR3 amino acids: CSANHRERRDGYTF. The CDR3, as DNA: TGCAGTGCAAACCACAGGGAGCGTAGGGATGGCTACACCTTC.

The J gene is TRBJ1-6, the V gene TRBV2; the D is unclear. The V and J ends lost 2 bases and 0 bases respectively, with 5 bases between them. Germline-derived CDR1 and CDR2 are SNHLY and FYNNEI. The CDR3 spans 15 residues. This CDR3 is CASSERPSYNSPLHF. In DNA, the CDR3 is TGTGCCAGCAGTGAACGACCCTCCTATAATTCACCCCTCCACTTT. Drawing the rest from reference TRBV2 and TRBJ1-6, the complete variable domain is EPEVTQTPSHQVTQMGQEVILRCVPISNHLYFYWYRQILGQKVEFLVSFYNNEISEKSEIFDDQFSVERPDGSNFTLKIRSTKLEDSAMYFCASSERPSYNSPLHFGNGTRLTVT.

This clonotype appeared many times. V gene TRBV12-3 or TRBV12-4 combines with J gene TRBJ2-2; D uncertain. This CDR3 comprises 12 residues. V gave up 3 bases and J gave up 2 bases, with 1 base separating them. The CDR3 bases are TGTGCCAGCAGTTTTAACACCGGGGAGCTGTTTTTT. Translation gives CASSFNTGELFF.

This clonotype was picked up a small number of times. This chain uses TRBV12-3 or TRBV12-4 with TRBJ1-1, with no clear D. CDR3 length equals 12 residues. V was shortened by 1 base and J by 11 bases, with 11 bases between the two germline ends. In nucleotides, the CDR3 is TGTGCCAGCAGTTTAGGGTTTCATATGGCTTTCTTT. This translates into CASSLGFHMAFF.

The chain combines TRBV4-1 with TRBJ1-1, with TRBD1 identical over 10 bases. Germline trimming cut 2 bases from V and 5 bases from J; bases unmatched to any gene: 5. The germline gives CDR1 MGHRA, CDR2 YSYEKL. This CDR3 region has 15 residues. The chain's CDR3 is CASSQRQGAETEAFF. Written as DNA, the CDR3 is TGCGCCAGCAGCCAAAGACAGGGGGCAGAGACTGAAGCTTTCTTT.

The chain is built from TRBV5-6 and TRBJ2-5; maybe TRBD1 (5 bases). Trimming shortened V by 1 base and J by 5 bases, and 9 bases separated the two germline ends. This CDR3 has 13 residues. Germline V gene data show CDR1 as SGHDT and CDR2 as YYEEEE. The CDR3 reads CASSLPGPETQYF. CDR3 in DNA: TGTGCCAGCAGCTTGCCAGGGCCGGAGACCCAGTACTTC.

The chain employs TRBV9 and TRBJ2-5; D possibly corresponds to TRBD2 (6 bases). Germline V gene data show CDR1 as SGDLS and CDR2 as YYNGEE. Deletions cut 3 bases from V and 4 bases from J, with 13 bases between. This CDR3 has 14 residues. This chain's CDR3 is CASSERGLAETQYF. In DNA form, the CDR3 reads TGTGCCAGCAGCGAGAGGGGACTCGCAGAGACCCAGTACTTC. The whole variable domain, filled in from reference TRBV9 and TRBJ2-5, reads DSGVTQTPKHLITATGQRVTLRCSPRSGDLSVYWYQQSLDQGLQFLIQYYNGEERAKGNILERFSAQQFPDLHSELNLSSLELGDSALYFCASSERGLAETQYFGPGTRLLVL.

This clonotype has at least ten counts. The J gene is TRBJ2-2, the V gene TRBV12-3 or TRBV12-4; D unresolved. Trimming removed 5 bases at V and 6 bases at J, with 4 bases between. This CDR3 is built from 11 residues. CDR3 sequence: CASSPPGELFF. In DNA form, the CDR3 reads TGTGCCAGCAGTCCACCCGGGGAGCTGTTTTTT.

A few counts support this clonotype. The chain joins TRBV7-8 to TRBJ2-1; D is tentatively TRBD1 or TRBD2 (5 bases each). The CDR3 has 17 residues. The V end lost 5 bases, the J end lost 0 bases, and 17 bases lay between the germline ends. CDR1 and CDR2 from the germline V gene are SGHVS and FQNEAQ. CDR3 DNA: TGTGCCAGCAGCATTACTAGGGTGGGGGACTCCTACAATGAGCAGTTCTTC. This codes for CASSITRVGDSYNEQFF. Using reference TRBV7-8 and TRBJ2-1 for the parts outside the CDR3, the full variable domain is GAGVSQSPRYKVAKRGQDVALRCDPISGHVSLFWYQQALGQGPEFLTYFQNEAQLDKSGLPSDRFFAERPEGSVSTLKIQRTQQEDSAVYLCASSITRVGDSYNEQFFGPGTRLTVL.

This clonotype was recorded many times. V and J are TRBV7-2 and TRBJ2-1; D possibly corresponds to TRBD2 (6 bases). There are 13 residues in the CDR3. Trimming removed 5 bases at V and 5 bases at J, with 10 bases between. Germline CDR1 and CDR2: SGHTA and FQGNSA. CDR3 residues: CASSAGLDNEQFF. The CDR3 DNA is TGTGCCAGCAGCGCGGGACTCGACAATGAGCAGTTCTTC.

This clonotype has a handful of counts. V gene TRBV12-3 or TRBV12-4 combines with J gene TRBJ1-2; weak D call: TRBD1 (6 bases). CDR3 length: 14 residues. V was trimmed by 7 bases and J by 8 bases, leaving 20 bases between them. CDR3 nucleotide sequence: TGTGCCAGCACCGTGACAGGTCCCGGGGGAGGCTACACCTTC. It translates to CASTVTGPGGGYTF.

V gene TRBV4-1 combines with J gene TRBJ1-6; D is uncertain. Trimming pared 1 base from V and 3 bases from J, leaving 7 bases between. The CDR3 totals 15 residues. Germline CDR1 is MGHRA and CDR2 is YSYEKL. The CDR3 sequence: CASSQAVSYNSPLHF. CDR3 in DNA: TGCGCCAGCAGCCAAGCGGTCAGCTATAATTCACCCCTCCACTTT.